The sequence of this T cell receptor beta chain was determined in a study of blood T cell repertoires in COVID-19 (dated by TCRdb to 2018 to 2020). The study in broad terms: Collaborator samples came from the United States, Italy and Spain and covered acute and convalescent phases of COVID-19. The prospective study material was composed of cDNA or gDNA derived from T cells, B-cell-depleted T cells, or PBMCs. Deeply sampled blood TCRbeta repertoires from subjects exposed to, actively infected with, or recovered from COVID-19 were included in the dataset. The repertoires were made available in a free public database intended to serve as a resource for research on the immune response to SARS-CoV-2. The samples were drawn from two sources: the first 160 participants of the ongoing ImmuneRACE study, and over 950 subjects contributed by 6 global collaborators. Sample metadata almost always included a de-identified subject ID, COVID-19 status, age in years and sex. Where HLA class I and class II types were available, the types were taken from metadata supplied by the sample provider, not from assay-based typing.

In regard to this clone: There is no known antigen for this receptor. There are no base qualities to consult, and no much larger clone falls within one base.

Collaborating institutions collected whole blood in K2EDTA tubes following their own protocols. For TCRbeta analysis, collaborators shipped samples as frozen whole blood, isolated PBMCs, or DNA extracted from either of those sample types. TCRbeta CDR3 regions were amplified from genomic DNA by means of the immunoSEQ Assay, a bias-controlled multiplex PCR. The paper's processing steps were these. Nucleated cell counts per sample were estimated from amplification of reference gene primers within the assay. Sequence reads were collapsed and filtered to measure the absolute abundance of every unique TCRbeta CDR3 rearrangement. For each sample, productive Simpson clonality was calculated by taking the square root of Simpson's diversity index across productive rearrangements. The table comes from immuneACCESS by way of TCRdb, which keeps in-frame sequences with V and J called. Part of the clones is missing from these tables; in studies checked, under half for an unresolved V gene and the rest for unknown reasons. V and J calls plus clone size are reproduced from that table; the DNA served to infer D and trimming. This sample comprises 68,000 or so clones, roughly 80% of them detected only once. Jointly, the top ten make up around 23% of the sample.

Relative to germline, V is 3 bases shorter and J is 13 bases shorter, with 20 bases between their ends. The CDR3 goes from the cysteine to the phenylalanine over 14 residues. CDR3 DNA is the only sequence kept; it has 42 bases, read in frame from the first base. The CDR1 and CDR2 encoded by the germline V gene are SGDLS and YYNGEE. Overall study results and their limits: The amount of clinical and demographic metadata varied by source and participant and was provided uncurated.

The sequence links TRBV9 to TRBJ2-1, and the D gene may be TRBD1, 6 bases matching. The TCR sequence derives from a human donor in a cohort sampled during active COVID-19. Sequences were obtained from peripheral blood. The DNA sequence is TGTGCCAGCAGCGCGCCCGGGGACAAATCTTATCAGTTCTTC. It encodes CASSAPGDKSYQFF. The CDR3 plus the reference TRBV9 and TRBJ2-1 genes for the other parts give the full variable domain: DSGVTQTPKHLITATGQRVTLRCSPRSGDLSVYWYQQSLDQGLQFLIQYYNGEERAKGNILERFSAQQFPDLHSELNLSSLELGDSALYFCASSAPGDKSYQFFGPGTRLTVL.